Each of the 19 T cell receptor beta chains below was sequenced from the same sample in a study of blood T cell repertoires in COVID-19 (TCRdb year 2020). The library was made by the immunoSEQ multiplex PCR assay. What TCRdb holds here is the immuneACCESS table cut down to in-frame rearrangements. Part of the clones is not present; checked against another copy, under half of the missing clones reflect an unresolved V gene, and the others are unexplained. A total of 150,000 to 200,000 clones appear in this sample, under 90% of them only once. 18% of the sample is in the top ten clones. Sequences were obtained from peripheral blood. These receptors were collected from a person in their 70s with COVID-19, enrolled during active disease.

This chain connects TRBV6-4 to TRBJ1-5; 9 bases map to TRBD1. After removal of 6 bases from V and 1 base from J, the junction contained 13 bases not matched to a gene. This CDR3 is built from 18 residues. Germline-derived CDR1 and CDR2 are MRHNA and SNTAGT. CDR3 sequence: CASRGRRDREWSNQPQHF. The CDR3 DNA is TGTGCCAGCAGGGGACGCCGGGACAGGGAGTGGAGCAATCAGCCCCAGCATTTT.

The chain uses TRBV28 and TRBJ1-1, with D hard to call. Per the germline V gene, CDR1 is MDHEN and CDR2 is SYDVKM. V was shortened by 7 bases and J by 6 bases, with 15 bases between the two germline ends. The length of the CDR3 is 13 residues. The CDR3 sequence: CASTLVGVAEAFF. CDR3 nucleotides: TGTGCCAGCACCCTCGTCGGGGTGGCTGAAGCTTTCTTT.

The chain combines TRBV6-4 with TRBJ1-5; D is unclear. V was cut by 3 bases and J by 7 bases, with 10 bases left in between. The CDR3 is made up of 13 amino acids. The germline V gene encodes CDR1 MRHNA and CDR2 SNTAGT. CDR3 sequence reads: CASSESRLQPQHF. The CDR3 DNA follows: TGTGCCAGCAGTGAATCCCGGTTACAGCCCCAGCATTTT.

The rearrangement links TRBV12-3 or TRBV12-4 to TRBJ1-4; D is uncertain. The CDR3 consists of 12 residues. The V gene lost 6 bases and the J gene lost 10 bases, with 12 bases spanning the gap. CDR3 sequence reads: CASSRPRGKLFF. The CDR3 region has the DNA TGTGCCAGCAGCCGGCCGCGGGGAAAACTGTTTTTT.

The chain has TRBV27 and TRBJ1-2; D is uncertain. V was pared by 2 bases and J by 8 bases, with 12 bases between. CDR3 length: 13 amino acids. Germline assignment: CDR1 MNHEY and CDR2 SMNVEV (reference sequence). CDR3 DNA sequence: TGTGCCAGCAGTTTAATGGGAAGAGGGGGCTACACCTTC. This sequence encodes CASSLMGRGGYTF.

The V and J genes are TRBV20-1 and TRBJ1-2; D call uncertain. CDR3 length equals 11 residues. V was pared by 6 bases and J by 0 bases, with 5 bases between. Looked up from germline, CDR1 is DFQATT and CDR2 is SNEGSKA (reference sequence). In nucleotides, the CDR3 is TGCAGTGCAATATCTAACTATGGCTACACCTTC. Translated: CSAISNYGYTF.

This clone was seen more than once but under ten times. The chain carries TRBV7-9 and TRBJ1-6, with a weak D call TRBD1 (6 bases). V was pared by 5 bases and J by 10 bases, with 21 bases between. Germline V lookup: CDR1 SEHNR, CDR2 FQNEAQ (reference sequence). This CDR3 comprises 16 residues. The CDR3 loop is CASSPSLQGRGSPLHF. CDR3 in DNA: TGTGCCAGCAGCCCCTCCCTACAGGGACGGGGATCACCCCTCCACTTT. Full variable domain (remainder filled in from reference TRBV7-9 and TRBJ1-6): DTGVSQNPRHKITKRGQNVTFRCDPISEHNRLYWYRQTLGQGPEFLTYFQNEAQLEKSRLLSDRFSAERPKGSFSTLEIQRTEQGDSAMYLCASSPSLQGRGSPLHFGNGTRLTVT.

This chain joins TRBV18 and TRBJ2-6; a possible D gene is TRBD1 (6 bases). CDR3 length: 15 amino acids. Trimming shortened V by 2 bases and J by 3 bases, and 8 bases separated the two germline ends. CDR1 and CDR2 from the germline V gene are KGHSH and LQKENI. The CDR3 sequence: CASSPSGVGANVLTF. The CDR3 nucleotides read TGTGCCAGCTCACCATCAGGGGTTGGGGCCAACGTCCTGACTTTC.

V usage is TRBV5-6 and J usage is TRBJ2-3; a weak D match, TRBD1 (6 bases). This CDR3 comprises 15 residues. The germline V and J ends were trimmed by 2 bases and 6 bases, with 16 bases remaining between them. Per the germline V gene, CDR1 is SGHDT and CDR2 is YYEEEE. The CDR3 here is CASSFTTGMEDTQYF. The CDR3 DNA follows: TGTGCCAGCAGCTTCACTACAGGGATGGAGGATACGCAGTATTTT.

The CDR3 nucleotides read TGTGCCAGCGGGACAGCCGATACGCAGTATTTT. Translated, it gives CASGTADTQYF. The chain joins TRBV7-2 to TRBJ2-3; 7 nucleotides align to TRBD1. The V gene end was trimmed by 8 bases and the J gene end by 6 bases; junction bases not matched to a gene: 2. Germline V gene lookup returns CDR1 SGHTA and CDR2 FQGNSA. CDR3 length: 11 residues.

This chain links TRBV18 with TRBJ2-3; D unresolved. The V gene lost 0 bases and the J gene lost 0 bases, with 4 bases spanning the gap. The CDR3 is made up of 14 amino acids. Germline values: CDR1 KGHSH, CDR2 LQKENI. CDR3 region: CASSPPASTDTQYF. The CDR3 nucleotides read TGTGCCAGCTCACCACCGGCCAGCACAGATACGCAGTATTTT.

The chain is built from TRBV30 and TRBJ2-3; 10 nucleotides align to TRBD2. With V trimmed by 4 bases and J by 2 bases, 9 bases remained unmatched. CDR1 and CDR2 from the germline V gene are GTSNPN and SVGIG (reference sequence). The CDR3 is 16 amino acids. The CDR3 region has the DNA TGTGCCTGGACGCAAACTAGCGGGATTGCCACAGATACGCAGTATTTT. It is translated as CAWTQTSGIATDTQYF.

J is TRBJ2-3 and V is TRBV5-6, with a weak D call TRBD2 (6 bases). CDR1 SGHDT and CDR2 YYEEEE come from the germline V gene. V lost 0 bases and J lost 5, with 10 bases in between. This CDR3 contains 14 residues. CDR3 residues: CASSLGGTQDTQYF. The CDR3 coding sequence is TGTGCCAGCAGCTTGGGCGGGACCCAAGATACGCAGTATTTT.

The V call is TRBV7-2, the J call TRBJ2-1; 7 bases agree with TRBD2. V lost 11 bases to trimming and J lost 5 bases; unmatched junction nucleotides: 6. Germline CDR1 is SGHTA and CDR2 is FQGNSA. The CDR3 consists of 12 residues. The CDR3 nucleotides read TGTGCCTCGGGGGGACGGGACAATGAGCAGTTCTTC. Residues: CASGGRDNEQFF. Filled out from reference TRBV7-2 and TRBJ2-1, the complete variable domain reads GAGVSQSPSNKVTEKGKDVELRCDPISGHTALYWYRQSLGQGLEFLIYFQGNSAPDKSGLPSDRFSAERTGGSVSTLTIQRTQQEDSAVYLCASGGRDNEQFFGPGTRLTVL.

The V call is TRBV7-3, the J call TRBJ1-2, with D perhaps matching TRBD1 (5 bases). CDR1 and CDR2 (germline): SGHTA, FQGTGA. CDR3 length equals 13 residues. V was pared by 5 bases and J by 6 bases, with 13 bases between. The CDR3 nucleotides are TGTGCCAGCAGCCCACTCGCGGGGCATGGCTACACCTTC. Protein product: CASSPLAGHGYTF. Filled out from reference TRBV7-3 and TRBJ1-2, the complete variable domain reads GAGVSQTPSNKVTEKGKYVELRCDPISGHTALYWYRQSLGQGPEFLIYFQGTGAADDSGLPNDRFFAVRPEGSVSTLKIQRTERGDSAVYLCASSPLAGHGYTFGSGTRLTVV.

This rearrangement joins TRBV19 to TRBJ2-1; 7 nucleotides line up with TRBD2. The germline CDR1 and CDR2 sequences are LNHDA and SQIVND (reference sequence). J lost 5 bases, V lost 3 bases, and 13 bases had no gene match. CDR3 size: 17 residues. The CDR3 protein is CASSMESGVSLDNEQFF. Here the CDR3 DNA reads TGTGCCAGTAGTATGGAAAGCGGGGTTTCCCTTGACAATGAGCAGTTCTTC.

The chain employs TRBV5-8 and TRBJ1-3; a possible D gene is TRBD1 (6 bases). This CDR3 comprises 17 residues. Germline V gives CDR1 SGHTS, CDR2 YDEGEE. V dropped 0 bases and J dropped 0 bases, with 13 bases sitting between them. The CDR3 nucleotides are TGTGCCAGCAGCTTGGGGGCAGGGGACGACTCTGGAAACACCATATATTTT. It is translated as CASSLGAGDDSGNTIYF. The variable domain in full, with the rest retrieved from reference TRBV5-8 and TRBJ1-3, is EAGVTQSPTHLIKTRGQQATLRCSPISGHTSVYWYQQALGLGLQFLLWYDEGEERNRGNFPPRFSGRQFPNYSSELNVNALELEDSALYLCASSLGAGDDSGNTIYFGEGSWLTVV.

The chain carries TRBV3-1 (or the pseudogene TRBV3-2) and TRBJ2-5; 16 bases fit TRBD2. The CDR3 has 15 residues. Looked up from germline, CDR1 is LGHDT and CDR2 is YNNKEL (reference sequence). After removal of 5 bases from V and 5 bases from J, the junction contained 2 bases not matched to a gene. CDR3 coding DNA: TGTGCCAGCAGCGGGACTAGCGGGAGGGGTGAGACCCAGTACTTC. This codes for CASSGTSGRGETQYF.

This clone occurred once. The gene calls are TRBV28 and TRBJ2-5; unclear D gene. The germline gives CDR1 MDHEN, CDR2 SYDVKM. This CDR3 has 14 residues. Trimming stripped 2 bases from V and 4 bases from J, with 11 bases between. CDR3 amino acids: CASSLIGKRETQYF. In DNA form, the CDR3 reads TGTGCCAGCAGTTTAATAGGCAAGCGAGAGACCCAGTACTTC.